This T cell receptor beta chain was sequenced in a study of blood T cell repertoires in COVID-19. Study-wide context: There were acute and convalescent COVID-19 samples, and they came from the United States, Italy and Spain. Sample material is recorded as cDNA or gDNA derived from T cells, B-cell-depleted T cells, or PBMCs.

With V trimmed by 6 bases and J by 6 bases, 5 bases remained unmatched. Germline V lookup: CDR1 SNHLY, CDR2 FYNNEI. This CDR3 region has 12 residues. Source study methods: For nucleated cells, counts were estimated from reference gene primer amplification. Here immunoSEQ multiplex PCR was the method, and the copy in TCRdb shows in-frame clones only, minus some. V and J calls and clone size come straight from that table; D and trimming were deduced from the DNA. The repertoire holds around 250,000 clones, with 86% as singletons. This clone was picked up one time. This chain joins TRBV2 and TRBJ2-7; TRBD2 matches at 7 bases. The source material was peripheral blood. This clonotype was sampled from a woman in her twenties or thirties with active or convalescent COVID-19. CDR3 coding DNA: TGTGCCAGCAGGGGGGGAGGGTTCGAGCAGTACTTC. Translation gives CASRGGGFEQYF.